Here is one T cell receptor beta chain with its context. These data originate in a study of blood T cell repertoires in COVID-19. Study-level background: Nucleic acid was either cDNA or gDNA, and it came from T cells, B-cell-depleted T cells, or PBMCs.

Repertoires were generated with immunoSEQ multiplex PCR, while TCRdb's copy carries only in-frame clones and drops some. The sample includes 310,000 or so clones, approximately 86% of them seen just once. Material for sequencing was PBMCs or T cells enriched from blood (not recorded which). This receptor was obtained from a woman between 18 and 29 years old who had recovered from COVID-19.

This chain's CDR3 is CASTGGGTDTQYF. DNA of the CDR3: TGCGCCAGCACCGGCGGCGGGACAGATACGCAGTATTTT. The chain links TRBV5-1 to TRBJ2-3; the D gene is possibly TRBD2 (5 bases). The V and J ends lost 6 bases and 3 bases respectively, with 11 bases between them. From germline, CDR1 is SGHRS and CDR2 YFSETQ. The CDR3 runs 13 residues.